Listed below are T cell receptor beta chains from one sample, sequenced in a study of shared clonotypes between healthy human individuals. The protocol was immunoSEQ multiplex PCR, while the TCRdb copy is restricted to in-frame clones and leaves out a portion. This table holds about 2.1 million clones, 85% to 95% found once. Sequenced: naive CD8+ T cells from PBMCs. These receptors were collected from a man aged 18 to 35 in good health. Some clones in this sample may be carry-over from other donors' samples. The CDR3 runs from the conserved cysteine through the conserved F or W. D genes are given only for firm matches. The size of a clone is reported for some rows only, either as once, few or many, or as a class for expanded clones.

V	size	D	J	CDR3	DNA
TRBV9	once	NA	TRBJ2-5	CASSPPDGAETQYF	TGTGCCAGCAGCCCTCCGGACGGGGCAGAGACCCAGTACTTC
TRBV7-3	once	TRBD2	TRBJ2-7	CASSPSGTPNLYEQYF	TGTGCCAGCAGCCCCAGCGGGACTCCGAATCTATACGAGCAGTACTTC
TRBV28	once	NA	TRBJ1-2	CASSSAAELMDYGYTF	TGTGCCAGCAGTTCAGCGGCAGAGTTAATGGACTATGGCTACACCTTC
TRBV9	NA	NA	TRBJ1-2	CASSVGRGWNYGYTF	TGTGCCAGCAGCGTAGGAAGGGGTTGGAACTATGGCTACACCTTC
TRBV19	NA	TRBD2	TRBJ2-1	CASGLATYNEQFF	TGTGCCAGTGGACTAGCCACCTACAATGAGCAGTTCTTC
TRBV19	NA	TRBD2	TRBJ2-2	CASSLGLAGGISTGELFF	TGTGCCAGTAGTTTGGGACTAGCGGGAGGGATAAGCACCGGGGAGCTGTTTTTT
TRBV9	NA	NA	TRBJ2-7	CASSPPTPNEQYF	TGTGCCAGCAGCCCCCCCACCCCGAACGAGCAGTACTTC
TRBV7-9	NA	NA	TRBJ1-5	CASSLDWGSNQPQHF	TGTGCCAGCAGCTTAGATTGGGGGAGCAATCAGCCCCAGCATTTT
TRBV5-1	NA	TRBD2	TRBJ2-1	CASSTGLAGGSYNEQFF	TGCGCCAGCAGCACCGGACTAGCGGGGGGTTCCTACAATGAGCAGTTCTTC
TRBV2	once	NA	TRBJ2-3	CASSDSSAQRFTDTQYF	TGTGCCAGCAGTGATTCCTCGGCCCAAAGGTTCACAGATACGCAGTATTTT
TRBV29-1	NA	NA	TRBJ2-5	CSVLVYGPQETQYF	TGCAGCGTCTTGGTGTACGGACCGCAAGAGACCCAGTACTTC
TRBV10-3	NA	NA	TRBJ2-2	CAISESKVPNTGELFF	TGTGCCATCAGTGAGTCGAAGGTCCCGAACACCGGGGAGCTGTTTTTT
TRBV7-9	NA	NA	TRBJ2-3	CASTSPAGPSTDTQYF	TGTGCCAGCACCTCCCCCGCGGGACCTAGCACAGATACGCAGTATTTT
TRBV5-1	NA	NA	TRBJ2-7	CASSPRLDYEQYF	TGCGCCAGCAGCCCGCGCTTAGACTACGAGCAGTACTTC
TRBV15	NA	NA	TRBJ1-2	CATSRGLSGFDGYTF	TGTGCCACCAGCAGAGGTCTGTCGGGATTCGATGGCTACACCTTC
TRBV28	NA	NA	TRBJ2-3	CASRRRSITDTQYF	TGTGCCAGCAGGCGACGTTCCATCACAGATACGCAGTATTTT
TRBV11-2	NA	NA	TRBJ2-7	CASSSYGQNPMSYEQYF	TGTGCCAGCAGTTCATACGGACAAAACCCTATGTCCTACGAGCAGTACTTC
TRBV7-9	NA	TRBD2	TRBJ2-5	CASSLGTSKETQYF	TGTGCCAGCAGCTTAGGGACTAGTAAAGAGACCCAGTACTTC
TRBV6-5	NA	TRBD2	TRBJ2-1	CASSPGTSAWNEQFF	TGTGCCAGCAGCCCCGGGACTAGTGCCTGGAATGAGCAGTTCTTC
TRBV25-1	NA	NA	TRBJ2-5	CASSRSAAGETQYF	TGTGCCAGCAGTAGAAGCGCCGCCGGAGAGACCCAGTACTTC
TRBV7-6	NA	NA	TRBJ2-7	CASSPAPGPYSYEQYF	TGTGCCAGCAGCCCCGCCCCTGGCCCGTACTCCTACGAGCAGTACTTC
TRBV27	NA	NA	TRBJ2-2	CASSFRTPRAGELFF	TGTGCCAGCAGTTTCCGGACACCCAGGGCCGGGGAGCTGTTTTTT
TRBV10-3	NA	NA	TRBJ1-2	CAISESGTLIHYGYTF	TGTGCCATCAGTGAGTCTGGGACACTGATTCACTATGGCTACACCTTC
TRBV2	NA	NA	TRBJ2-7	CASSDFEGGAYEQYF	TGTGCCAGCAGTGATTTTGAGGGCGGGGCCTACGAGCAGTACTTC
TRBV7-9	NA	NA	TRBJ1-1	CASSLGGRQAFF	TGTGCCAGCAGCTTAGGTGGACGACAAGCTTTCTTT
TRBV18	NA	NA	TRBJ2-2	CASSPPIVTGELFF	TGTGCCAGCTCACCTCCTATTGTCACCGGGGAGCTGTTTTTT
TRBV29-1	NA	NA	TRBJ1-1	CSVAGTTENTEAFF	TGCAGCGTTGCTGGGACAACCGAGAACACTGAAGCTTTCTTT
TRBV5-1	NA	NA	TRBJ2-7	CASSLVGYHEQYF	TGCGCCAGCAGCTTGGTGGGGTACCACGAGCAGTACTTC
TRBV28	once	NA	TRBJ2-7	CASSHTRYEQYF	TGTGCCAGCAGCCATACTAGATACGAGCAGTACTTC
TRBV28	NA	NA	TRBJ2-7	CASNGGSLEQYF	TGTGCCAGCAACGGCGGGTCCCTCGAGCAGTACTTC
TRBV27	NA	NA	TRBJ2-1	CASSLAGGPPYNEQFF	TGTGCCAGCAGCCTCGCAGGAGGACCCCCCTACAATGAGCAGTTCTTC
TRBV7-3	once	TRBD2	TRBJ2-7	CASSDTGLAGDEQYF	TGTGCCAGCAGCGACACGGGACTAGCGGGAGACGAGCAGTACTTC
TRBV5-4	NA	NA	TRBJ2-5	CASSLVAPGRRYQETQYF	TGTGCCAGCAGCTTGGTTGCCCCGGGACGGAGGTACCAAGAGACCCAGTACTTC
TRBV4-1	few	NA	TRBJ2-7	CASSHRRDIIYEQYF	TGCGCCAGCAGCCATCGACGGGACATAATCTACGAGCAGTACTTC
TRBV2	NA	TRBD1	TRBJ1-1	CASRDRGRGNTEAFF	TGTGCCAGCAGGGACAGGGGGCGTGGGAACACTGAAGCTTTCTTT
TRBV4-3	NA	TRBD2	TRBJ2-7	CASSQGLAGSRAEQYF	TGCGCCAGCAGCCAAGGGCTAGCGGGCTCCCGGGCCGAGCAGTACTTC
TRBV20-1	NA	NA	TRBJ2-7	CSAPIGYEQYF	TGCAGTGCTCCCATTGGGTACGAGCAGTACTTC
TRBV10-1	once	TRBD1	TRBJ2-5	CASSPGTGDIQETQYF	TGCGCCAGCAGCCCGGGGACAGGGGATATTCAAGAGACCCAGTACTTC
TRBV19	NA	TRBD1	TRBJ1-1	CASSDGTGANTEAFF	TGTGCCAGTAGCGATGGGACAGGGGCAAACACTGAAGCTTTCTTT
TRBV27	NA	TRBD2	TRBJ2-1	CASSVLAGHDNEQFF	TGTGCCAGCAGCGTACTAGCGGGGCATGACAATGAGCAGTTCTTC
TRBV27	NA	NA	TRBJ2-2	CASSSAPANTGELFF	TGTGCCAGCAGTTCCGCTCCCGCGAACACCGGGGAGCTGTTTTTT
TRBV27	NA	NA	TRBJ2-7	CASSFDASYEQYF	TGTGCCAGCAGTTTTGATGCAAGCTACGAGCAGTACTTC
TRBV27	NA	NA	TRBJ2-7	CASSLRGTGYEQYF	TGTGCCAGCAGTTTGCGCGGGACTGGCTACGAGCAGTACTTC
TRBV27	NA	NA	TRBJ1-2	CASSLGPSPNYGYTF	TGTGCCAGCAGTTTAGGTCCGTCCCCTAACTATGGCTACACCTTC
TRBV27	NA	TRBD2	TRBJ2-3	CASSFSGRAPTDTQYF	TGTGCCAGCAGTTTTAGCGGGAGGGCCCCGACAGATACGCAGTATTTT
TRBV7-6	once	NA	TRBJ2-2	CASSLRSGELFF	TGTGCCAGCAGCTTAAGGTCCGGGGAGCTGTTTTTT